In its sample, the clone carrying this T cell receptor beta chain was seen many times. Its specificity is unknown. The sample comes from a study of identical twins. Study findings and constraints: The more abundant beta clonotypes in cord blood had fewer insertions, and memory repertoires did not show this.

Template switching introduced a universal primer site, and the cDNA bore unique molecular identifiers. MiXCR was run by TCRdb on the 5' RACE reads, yielding one entry per CDR3 protein. The sample lists hundreds of thousands of distinct CDR3 sequences; under 8.5% were seen once. This CDR3 has 16 residues. With 0 bases removed from V and 2 bases from J, the gap between germline ends came to 13 bases. Germline V gives CDR1 SGHRS, CDR2 YFSETQ. In addition, the sample was reused for a study of yellow fever vaccine responses in identical twins.

Sequences were obtained from PBMCs. This sequence joins TRBV5-1 and TRBJ2-3; D is unresolved. The receptor comes from a woman younger than 35 in good health. CDR3 amino acids: CASSLDVLGNTDTQYF. CDR3 in DNA: TGCGCCAGCAGCTTGGACGTGTTGGGAAACACAGATACGCAGTATTTT.